The 15 T cell receptor beta chains in this list originate from one sample, sequenced in a study of OX40 agonist ivuxolimab in advanced cancers. Produced via immunoSEQ multiplex PCR; TCRdb's table is partial and in-frame only. The sample includes tens of thousands of clones, about 90% of them seen just once. Sequenced here: CD4+ or CD8+ T cells sorted from blood, sampled in a trial of the OX40 agonist ivuxolimab. These receptors all stem from an adult with an advanced solid tumor such as melanoma, head and neck, liver or kidney cancer.

V is TRBV15 and J is TRBJ2-3; possible D gene TRBD2, 6 bases. This CDR3 has 17 residues. V dropped 1 base and J dropped 0 bases, with 14 bases sitting between them. Germline assignment: CDR1 LNHNV and CDR2 YYDKDF (reference sequence). The CDR3: CATSRVFSGSSTDTQYF. DNA for the CDR3: TGTGCCACCAGCAGAGTGTTTAGCGGCTCTAGCACAGATACGCAGTATTTT.

The chain joins TRBV7-9 to TRBJ2-7; maybe TRBD1 (5 bases). Trimming left V 3 bases short and J 3 bases short, with 15 bases between. The CDR3 contains 15 residues. CDR1 is SEHNR, CDR2 FQNEAQ, per germline (reference sequence). CDR3 protein: CASSFGQGPLYEQYF. CDR3 sequence (DNA): TGTGCCAGCAGCTTCGGGCAGGGCCCCCTCTACGAGCAGTACTTC.

V and J are TRBV7-9 and TRBJ1-1; D gene uncertain. Trimming removed 5 bases at V and 0 bases at J, with 13 bases between. The CDR3 is 15 amino acids. In germline, CDR1 is SEHNR, CDR2 FQNEAQ (reference sequence). Written as DNA, the CDR3 is TGTGCCAGCAGCCCCCCACCCGGGGTGAACACTGAAGCTTTCTTT. Its translation is CASSPPPGVNTEAFF.

The chain joins TRBV5-6 to TRBJ2-3; no clear D gene. Trimming left V 4 bases short and J 6 bases short, with 9 bases between. The CDR3 runs 12 residues. Germline V gives CDR1 SGHDT, CDR2 YYEEEE. In DNA, the CDR3 is TGTGCCAGCAGCCAAGAAGGGGATACGCAGTATTTT. Translation gives CASSQEGDTQYF.

Remarks on this clone: Other nucleotide sequences from this sample produce the same CDR3. CDR3 sequence reads: CASSIGGEQYF. CDR3 in DNA: TGTGCCAGTAGTATTGGGGGGGAGCAGTACTTC. The chain employs TRBV19 and TRBJ2-7; a weak D match, TRBD2 (6 bases). CDR3 length equals 11 residues. Per germline, CDR1 LNHDA and CDR2 SQIVND (reference sequence). V was cut by 3 bases and J by 7 bases, with 7 bases left in between. Full variable domain (missing parts from reference TRBV19 and TRBJ2-7): DGGITQSPKYLFRKEGQNVTLSCEQNLNHDAMYWYRQDPGQGLRLIYYSQIVNDFQKGDIAEGYSVSREKKESFPLTVTSAQKNPTAFYLCASSIGGEQYFGPGTRLTVT.

This clone occurred a few times. The genes are TRBV5-4 and TRBJ2-5; D call uncertain. This CDR3 spans 14 amino acids. Germline CDR1 and CDR2: SGHNT and YYREEE (reference sequence). V was clipped by 1 base and J by 1 base, with 8 bases between them. CDR3 sequence reads: CASSLPAAQETQYF. As DNA, the CDR3 is TGTGCCAGCAGCTTGCCGGCAGCCCAAGAGACCCAGTACTTC.

The V gene is TRBV29-1, the J gene TRBJ2-5; 12 nucleotides agree with TRBD2. Germline CDR1 SQVTM, CDR2 ANQGSEA. This CDR3 is 15 amino acids long. V trimming: 3 bases; J trimming: 4 bases; junction bases outside the gene matches: 6. CDR3 region: CSVDTSGRKAETQYF. The DNA of the CDR3 is TGCAGCGTTGATACTAGCGGGAGGAAGGCAGAGACCCAGTACTTC.

The chain links TRBV15 to TRBJ1-2; 7 positions agree with TRBD1. Germline CDR1 LNHNV, CDR2 YYDKDF (reference sequence). The CDR3 runs 14 residues. Trimming at V came to 2 bases and at J to 4 bases, leaving 4 bases not matched to a gene. The CDR3 here is CATSRSGTAYGYTF. CDR3 nucleotides: TGTGCCACCAGCAGATCCGGGACAGCCTATGGCTACACCTTC.

The chain links TRBV7-8 to TRBJ2-3, with a weak D call TRBD2 (5 bases). In germline, CDR1 is SGHVS, CDR2 FQNEAQ. V was clipped by 8 bases and J by 4 bases, with 13 bases between them. This CDR3 is 13 amino acids long. CDR3 protein: CASQTGVPDTQYF. The CDR3 DNA is TGTGCCAGCCAAACCGGGGTTCCAGATACGCAGTATTTT. Together with reference TRBV7-8 and TRBJ2-3, the CDR3 gives the full variable domain: GAGVSQSPRYKVAKRGQDVALRCDPISGHVSLFWYQQALGQGPEFLTYFQNEAQLDKSGLPSDRFFAERPEGSVSTLKIQRTQQEDSAVYLCASQTGVPDTQYFGPGTRLTVL.

The CDR3 nucleotides read TGTGCCAGCAGCGTAGGGACTAGCGACTCCTACGAGCAGTACTTC. Translating it yields CASSVGTSDSYEQYF. This chain joins TRBV9 and TRBJ2-7; 9 bases are shared with TRBD2. V lost 0 bases, J lost 0 bases, and 1 base stayed unmatched. Germline-derived CDR1 and CDR2 are SGDLS and YYNGEE. CDR3 length equals 15 residues.

V gene TRBV12-5 combines with J gene TRBJ2-3; D is unresolved. Per the germline V gene, CDR1 is LGHNT and CDR2 is FRNRAP. V gave up 7 bases and J gave up 6 bases, with 8 bases separating them. The CDR3 consists of 11 residues. The CDR3 region has the DNA TGTGCTAGTGCCTTGGCGGATACGCAGTATTTT. It translates to CASALADTQYF.

The chain has TRBV10-1 and TRBJ2-2, with 9 bases that match TRBD1. This CDR3 has 16 amino acids. J gave up 0 bases and V 5 bases, and 4 bases lay outside the gene matches. Germline values: CDR1 WNHNN, CDR2 SYGVQD (reference sequence). This CDR3 is CASSPDRGANTGELFF. DNA of the CDR3: TGCGCCAGCAGTCCGGACAGGGGAGCGAACACCGGGGAGCTGTTTTTT.

This chain links TRBV27 with TRBJ2-1; 9 bases map to TRBD1. CDR3 size: 16 residues. Germline CDR1 and CDR2: MNHEY and SMNVEV (reference sequence). V gave up 5 bases and J gave up 4 bases; unmatched junction bases: 9. The CDR3: CASSPGTGIGYNEQFF. In nucleotides, the CDR3 is TGTGCCAGCAGTCCCGGGACAGGGATCGGGTACAATGAGCAGTTCTTC.

This sequence joins TRBV11-2 and TRBJ1-5; 8 bases are shared with TRBD1. V lost 5 bases to trimming and J lost 5 bases; unmatched junction nucleotides: 8. This CDR3 has 15 amino acids. Germline V gene data show CDR1 as SGHAT and CDR2 as FQNNGV. The CDR3 loop is CASSLGTGGHQPQHF. The CDR3, as DNA: TGTGCCAGCAGCCTGGGAACAGGGGGGCATCAGCCCCAGCATTTT.

The table lists this clone with a few counts. The V call is TRBV5-4, the J call TRBJ2-5; D is tentatively TRBD1 or TRBD2 (5 bases each). The ends were cut back, 1 base at V and 0 bases at J, with 13 bases in the middle. The CDR3 runs to 16 residues. The germline V gene encodes CDR1 SGHNT and CDR2 YYREEE (reference sequence). Here the CDR3 DNA reads TGTGCCAGCAGCTTGATTGGGGGTTGGGACCAAGAGACCCAGTACTTC. It specifies CASSLIGGWDQETQYF.